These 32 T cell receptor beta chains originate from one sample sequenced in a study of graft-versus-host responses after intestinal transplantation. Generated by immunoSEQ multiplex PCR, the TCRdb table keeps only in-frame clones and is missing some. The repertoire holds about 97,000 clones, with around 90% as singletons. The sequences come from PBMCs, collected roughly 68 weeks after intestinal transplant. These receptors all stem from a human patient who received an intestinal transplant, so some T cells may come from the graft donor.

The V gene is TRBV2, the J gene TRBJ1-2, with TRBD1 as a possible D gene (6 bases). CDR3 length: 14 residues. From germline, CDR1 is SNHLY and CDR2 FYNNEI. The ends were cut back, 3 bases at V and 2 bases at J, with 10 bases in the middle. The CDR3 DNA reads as TGTGCCAGCAGTGAGGGGGGGCCCAACTATGGCTACACCTTC. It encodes CASSEGGPNYGYTF.

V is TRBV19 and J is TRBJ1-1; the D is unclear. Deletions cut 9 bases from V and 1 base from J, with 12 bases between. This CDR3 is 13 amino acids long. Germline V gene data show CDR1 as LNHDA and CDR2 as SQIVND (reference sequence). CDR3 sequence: CASDGRGNTEAFF. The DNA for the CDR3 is TGTGCCAGCGACGGTCGGGGGAACACTGAAGCTTTCTTT.

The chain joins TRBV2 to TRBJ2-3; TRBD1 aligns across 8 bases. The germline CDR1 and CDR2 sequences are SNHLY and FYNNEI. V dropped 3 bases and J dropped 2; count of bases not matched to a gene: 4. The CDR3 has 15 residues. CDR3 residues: CASSDAGGLTDTQYF. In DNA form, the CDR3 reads TGTGCCAGCAGTGATGCAGGGGGCCTCACAGATACGCAGTATTTT.

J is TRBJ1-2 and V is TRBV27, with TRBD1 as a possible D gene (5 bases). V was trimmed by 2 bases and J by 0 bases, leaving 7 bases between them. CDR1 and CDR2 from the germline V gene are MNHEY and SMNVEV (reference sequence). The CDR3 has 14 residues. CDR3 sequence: CASSLGATNYGYTF. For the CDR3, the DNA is TGTGCCAGCAGTTTAGGGGCCACTAACTATGGCTACACCTTC.

CDR3: CASSSNRGTNEKLFF. CDR3 DNA sequence: TGTGCCAGCAGTTCTAACAGGGGAACTAATGAAAAACTGTTTTTT. This chain connects TRBV6-5 to TRBJ1-4; the match to TRBD1 covers 7 bases. Germline V CDR1 and CDR2: MNHEY, SVGAGI. CDR3 length: 15 amino acids. The V gene end was trimmed by 4 bases and the J gene end by 1 base; junction bases not matched to a gene: 3.

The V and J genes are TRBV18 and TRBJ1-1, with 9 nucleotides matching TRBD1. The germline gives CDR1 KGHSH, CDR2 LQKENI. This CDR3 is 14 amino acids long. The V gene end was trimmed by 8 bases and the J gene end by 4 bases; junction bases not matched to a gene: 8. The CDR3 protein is CASQQQGAGTEAFF. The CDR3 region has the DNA TGTGCCAGCCAACAACAGGGGGCCGGCACTGAAGCTTTCTTT.

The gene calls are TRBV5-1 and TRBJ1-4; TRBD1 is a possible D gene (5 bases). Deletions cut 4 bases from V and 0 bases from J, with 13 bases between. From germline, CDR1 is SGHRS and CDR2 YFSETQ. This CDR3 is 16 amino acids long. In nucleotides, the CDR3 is TGCGCCAGCAGCCCCCGGGACCCTGCAACTAATGAAAAACTGTTTTTT. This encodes CASSPRDPATNEKLFF.

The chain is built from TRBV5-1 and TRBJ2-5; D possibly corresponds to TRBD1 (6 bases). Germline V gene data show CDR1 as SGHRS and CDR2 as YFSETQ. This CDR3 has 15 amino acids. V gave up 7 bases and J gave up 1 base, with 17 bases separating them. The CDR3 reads CASGWVGQPQETQYF. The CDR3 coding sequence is TGCGCCAGCGGCTGGGTCGGACAGCCCCAAGAGACCCAGTACTTC.

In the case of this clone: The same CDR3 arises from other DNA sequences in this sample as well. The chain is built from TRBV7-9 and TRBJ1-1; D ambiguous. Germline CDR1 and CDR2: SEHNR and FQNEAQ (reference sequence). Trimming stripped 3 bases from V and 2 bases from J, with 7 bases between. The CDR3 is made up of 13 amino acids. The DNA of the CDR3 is TGTGCCAGCAGCTTGGAGGGTAACACTGAAGCTTTCTTT. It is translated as CASSLEGNTEAFF.

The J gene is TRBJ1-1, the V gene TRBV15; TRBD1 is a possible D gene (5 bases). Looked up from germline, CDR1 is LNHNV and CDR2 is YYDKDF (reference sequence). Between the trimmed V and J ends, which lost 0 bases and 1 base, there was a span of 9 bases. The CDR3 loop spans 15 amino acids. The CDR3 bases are TGTGCCACCAGCAGAGATGTCGACAGGAACACTGAAGCTTTCTTT. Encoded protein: CATSRDVDRNTEAFF.

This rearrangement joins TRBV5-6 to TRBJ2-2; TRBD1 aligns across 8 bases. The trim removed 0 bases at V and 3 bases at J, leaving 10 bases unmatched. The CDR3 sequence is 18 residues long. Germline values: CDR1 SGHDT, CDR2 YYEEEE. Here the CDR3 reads CASSLEWGDRGYTGELFF. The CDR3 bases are TGTGCCAGCAGCTTGGAATGGGGAGACAGGGGTTACACCGGGGAGCTGTTTTTT. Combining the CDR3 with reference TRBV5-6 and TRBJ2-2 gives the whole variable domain DAGVTQSPTHLIKTRGQQVTLRCSPKSGHDTVSWYQQALGQGPQFIFQYYEEEERQRGNFPDRFSGHQFPNYSSELNVNALLLGDSALYLCASSLEWGDRGYTGELFFGEGSRLTVL.

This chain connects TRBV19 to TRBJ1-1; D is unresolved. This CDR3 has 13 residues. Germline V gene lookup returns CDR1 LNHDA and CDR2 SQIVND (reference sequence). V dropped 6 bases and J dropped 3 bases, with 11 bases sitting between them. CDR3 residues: CASSPFTHTEAFF. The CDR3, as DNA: TGTGCCAGTAGCCCTTTTACACACACTGAAGCTTTCTTT.

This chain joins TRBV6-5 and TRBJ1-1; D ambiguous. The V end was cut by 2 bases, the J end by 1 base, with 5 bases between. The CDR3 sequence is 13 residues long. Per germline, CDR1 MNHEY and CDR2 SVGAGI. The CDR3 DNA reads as TGTGCCAGCAGTTACAGTGAGAACACTGAAGCTTTCTTT. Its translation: CASSYSENTEAFF.

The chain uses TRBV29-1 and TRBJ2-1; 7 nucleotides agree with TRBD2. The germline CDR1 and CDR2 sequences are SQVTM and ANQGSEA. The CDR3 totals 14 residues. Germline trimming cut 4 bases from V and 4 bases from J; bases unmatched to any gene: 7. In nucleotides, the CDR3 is TGCAGCGTTGTCCCGGGACTACCTTACAATGAGCAGTTCTTC. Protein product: CSVVPGLPYNEQFF.

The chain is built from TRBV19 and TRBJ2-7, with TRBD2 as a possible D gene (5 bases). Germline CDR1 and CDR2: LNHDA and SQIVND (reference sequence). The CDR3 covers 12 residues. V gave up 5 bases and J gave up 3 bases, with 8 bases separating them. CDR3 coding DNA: TGTGCCAGTAGTGTCGCGGGCTACGAGCAGTACTTC. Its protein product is CASSVAGYEQYF. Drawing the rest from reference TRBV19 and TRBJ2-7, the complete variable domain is DGGITQSPKYLFRKEGQNVTLSCEQNLNHDAMYWYRQDPGQGLRLIYYSQIVNDFQKGDIAEGYSVSREKKESFPLTVTSAQKNPTAFYLCASSVAGYEQYFGPGTRLTVT.

CDR3 nucleotide sequence: TGTGCCACCCGGGGAAACCCTAACTATGGCTACACCTTC. Translation gives CATRGNPNYGYTF. The V gene is TRBV19, the J gene TRBJ1-2; no clear D. The CDR3 loop spans 13 amino acids. The V gene's germline CDR1 is LNHDA and CDR2 SQIVND (reference sequence). Between the trimmed V and J ends, which lost 10 bases and 0 bases, there was a span of 12 bases. The entire variable domain, with the rest obtained from reference TRBV19 and TRBJ1-2, is as follows: DGGITQSPKYLFRKEGQNVTLSCEQNLNHDAMYWYRQDPGQGLRLIYYSQIVNDFQKGDIAEGYSVSREKKESFPLTVTSAQKNPTAFYLCATRGNPNYGYTFGSGTRLTVV.

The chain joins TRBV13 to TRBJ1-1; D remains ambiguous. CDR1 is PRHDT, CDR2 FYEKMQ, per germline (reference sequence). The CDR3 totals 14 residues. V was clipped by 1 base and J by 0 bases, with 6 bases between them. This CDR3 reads CASSLVPVNTEAFF. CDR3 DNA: TGTGCCAGCAGCTTAGTGCCGGTGAACACTGAAGCTTTCTTT.

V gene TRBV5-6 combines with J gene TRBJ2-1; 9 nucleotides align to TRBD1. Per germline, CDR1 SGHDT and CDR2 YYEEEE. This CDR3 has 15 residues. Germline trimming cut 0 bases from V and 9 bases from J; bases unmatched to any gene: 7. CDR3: CASSLGDRAFGEQFF. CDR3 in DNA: TGTGCCAGCAGCTTGGGGGACAGGGCTTTCGGTGAGCAGTTCTTC.

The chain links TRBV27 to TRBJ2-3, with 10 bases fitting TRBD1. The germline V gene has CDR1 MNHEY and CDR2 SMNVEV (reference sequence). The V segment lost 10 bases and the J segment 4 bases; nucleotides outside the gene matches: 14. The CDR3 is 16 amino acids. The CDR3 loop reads CATKPGTGVLPDTQYF. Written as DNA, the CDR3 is TGTGCCACCAAACCCGGGACAGGGGTCCTCCCAGATACGCAGTATTTT.

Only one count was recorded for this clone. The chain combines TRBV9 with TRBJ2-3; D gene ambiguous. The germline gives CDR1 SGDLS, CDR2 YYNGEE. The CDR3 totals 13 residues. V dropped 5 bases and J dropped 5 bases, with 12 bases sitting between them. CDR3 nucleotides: TGTGCCAGCAGTATAGTTCAAGAAGATACGCAGTATTTT. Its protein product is CASSIVQEDTQYF. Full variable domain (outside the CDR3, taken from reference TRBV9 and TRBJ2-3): DSGVTQTPKHLITATGQRVTLRCSPRSGDLSVYWYQQSLDQGLQFLIQYYNGEERAKGNILERFSAQQFPDLHSELNLSSLELGDSALYFCASSIVQEDTQYFGPGTRLTVL.

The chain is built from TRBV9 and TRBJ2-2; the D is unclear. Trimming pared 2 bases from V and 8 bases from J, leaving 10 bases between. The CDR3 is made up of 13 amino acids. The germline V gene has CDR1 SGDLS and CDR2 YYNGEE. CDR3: CASSVVYSGELFF. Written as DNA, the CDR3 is TGTGCCAGCAGCGTGGTTTATTCGGGGGAGCTGTTTTTT.

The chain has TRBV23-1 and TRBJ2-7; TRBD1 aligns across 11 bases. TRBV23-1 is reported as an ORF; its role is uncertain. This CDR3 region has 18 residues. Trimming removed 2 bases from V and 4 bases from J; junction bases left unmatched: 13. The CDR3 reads CASSQPSAPGQGAYEQYF. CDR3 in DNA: TGCGCCAGCAGTCAACCATCCGCCCCAGGACAGGGGGCGTACGAGCAGTACTTC.

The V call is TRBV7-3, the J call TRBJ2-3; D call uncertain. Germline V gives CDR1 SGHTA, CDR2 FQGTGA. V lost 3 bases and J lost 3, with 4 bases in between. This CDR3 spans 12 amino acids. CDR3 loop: CASSLGTDTQYF. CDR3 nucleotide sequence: TGTGCCAGCAGCTTGGGAACAGATACGCAGTATTTT.

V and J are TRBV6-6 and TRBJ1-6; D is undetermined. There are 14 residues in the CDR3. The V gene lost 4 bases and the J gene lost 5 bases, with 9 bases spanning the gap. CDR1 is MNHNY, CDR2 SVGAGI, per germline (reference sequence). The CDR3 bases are TGTGCCAGCAGTTTGCCCGGCCATAATTCACCCCTCCACTTT. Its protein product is CASSLPGHNSPLHF.

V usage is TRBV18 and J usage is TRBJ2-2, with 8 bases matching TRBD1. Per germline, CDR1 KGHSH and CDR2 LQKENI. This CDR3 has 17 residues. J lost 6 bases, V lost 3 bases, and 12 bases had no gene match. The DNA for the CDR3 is TGTGCCAGCTCACCGACCCAGGGGGCATGGGCCCCCGGGGAGCTGTTTTTT. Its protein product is CASSPTQGAWAPGELFF.

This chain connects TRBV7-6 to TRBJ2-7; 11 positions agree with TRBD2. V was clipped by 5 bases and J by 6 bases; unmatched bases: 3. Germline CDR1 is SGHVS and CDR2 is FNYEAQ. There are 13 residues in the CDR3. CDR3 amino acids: CASSPGTSGEQYF. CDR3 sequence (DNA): TGTGCCAGCAGCCCTGGGACTAGCGGCGAGCAGTACTTC.

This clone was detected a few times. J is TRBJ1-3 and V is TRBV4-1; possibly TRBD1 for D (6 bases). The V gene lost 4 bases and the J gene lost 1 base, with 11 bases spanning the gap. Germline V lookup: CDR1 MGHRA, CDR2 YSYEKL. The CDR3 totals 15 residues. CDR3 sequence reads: CASSLTGTSGNTIYF. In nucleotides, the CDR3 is TGCGCCAGCAGCCTAACCGGGACATCTGGAAACACCATATATTTT.

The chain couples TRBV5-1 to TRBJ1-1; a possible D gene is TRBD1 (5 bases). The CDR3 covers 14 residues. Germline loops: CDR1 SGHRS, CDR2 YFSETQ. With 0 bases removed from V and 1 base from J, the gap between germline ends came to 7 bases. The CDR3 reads CASSLGGGNTEAFF. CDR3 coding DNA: TGCGCCAGCAGCTTGGGTGGGGGGAACACTGAAGCTTTCTTT.

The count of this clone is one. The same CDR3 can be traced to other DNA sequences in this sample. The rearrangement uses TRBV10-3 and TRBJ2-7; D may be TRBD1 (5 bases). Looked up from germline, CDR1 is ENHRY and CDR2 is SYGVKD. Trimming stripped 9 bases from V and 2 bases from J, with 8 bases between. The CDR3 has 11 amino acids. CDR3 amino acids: CAIQETYEQYF. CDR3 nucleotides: TGTGCCATACAGGAAACCTACGAGCAGTACTTC.

CDR3 coding DNA: TGTGCCAGCAGCTCCTGGGACAGGGGACCTGAAGCTTTCTTT. As protein: CASSSWDRGPEAFF. The J gene is TRBJ1-1, the V gene TRBV7-9; 10 bases fit TRBD1. This CDR3 has 14 amino acids. The junction had 5 bases not matched to a gene; V was cut back by 4 bases and J by 6 bases. Germline values: CDR1 SEHNR, CDR2 FQNEAQ (reference sequence).

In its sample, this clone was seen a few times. CDR3 sequence (DNA): TGTGCCAGCAGCTTAGTTGGGGGGGGCTCCGAAAAACTGTTTTTT. Translation gives CASSLVGGGSEKLFF. The gene calls are TRBV11-2 and TRBJ1-4, with D maybe TRBD1 (6 bases). Germline V CDR1 and CDR2: SGHAT, FQNNGV. The ends were cut back, 1 base at V and 8 bases at J, with 14 bases in the middle. CDR3 size: 15 residues.

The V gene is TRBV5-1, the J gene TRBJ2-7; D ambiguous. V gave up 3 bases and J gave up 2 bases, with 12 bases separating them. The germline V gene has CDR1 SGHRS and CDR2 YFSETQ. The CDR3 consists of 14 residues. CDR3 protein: CASSWTDSTYEQYF. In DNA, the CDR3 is TGCGCCAGCAGCTGGACCGACTCTACCTACGAGCAGTACTTC.